Listed below are T cell receptor beta chains from one sample, sequenced in a study of cytomegalovirus exposure and HLA in healthy donors. Here immunoSEQ multiplex PCR was the method, and the copy in TCRdb shows in-frame clones only, minus some. In the table there are roughly 120,000 clones, roughly four fifths of which are singletons. The specimen was PBMCs. All receptors derive from a man aged 40-49 years in good health and CMV-seronegative. Both conserved end residues are part of each CDR3. The order of the fields is clone size, V gene, CDR3 length, J gene, D gene, CDR3 DNA, CDR3 protein. A D gene is named only where the DNA matches it firmly. Some rows have no size entry. The others give once, few or many, or a class for an expanded clone.

.	TRBV4-1	17	TRBJ2-7	TRBD2	TGCGCCAGCAGCCAATTTACCGGGACTAGCGGCTCCTACGAGCAGTACTTC	CASSQFTGTSGSYEQYF
few	TRBV11-2	15	TRBJ1-1	TRBD1	TGTGCCAGCAGCTTCCGGGACAGGCGGAACACTGAAGCTTTCTTT	CASSFRDRRNTEAFF
.	TRBV11-2	15	TRBJ1-2	TRBD1	TGTGCCAGCAGCACCCGACAGGGTATTAACTATGGCTACACCTTC	CASSTRQGINYGYTF
.	TRBV25-1	15	TRBJ2-5	TRBD2	TGTGCCAGCAGCGATAGCGGGGGGAGGCCAGAGACCCAGTACTTC	CASSDSGGRPETQYF
.	TRBV27	17	TRBJ1-4	.	TGTGCCAGCAGTCCGCCGGGGGGCCCCGAAGCGGATGAAAAACTGTTTTTT	CASSPPGGPEADEKLFF
few	TRBV7-2	16	TRBJ2-1	TRBD2	TGTGCCAGCAGCCAACTTAGCGGGAGTGTCTATAGTGAGCAGTTCTTC	CASSQLSGSVYSEQFF
.	TRBV4-1	15	TRBJ1-2	.	TGCGCCAGCAGCCATCAGGAGGACGACTTTTCGGGCTACACCTTC	CASSHQEDDFSGYTF
.	TRBV7-2	16	TRBJ1-1	TRBD1	TGTGCCAGCAGCTTAGTCGGACAGGGGGCGAGCACTGAAGCTTTCTTT	CASSLVGQGASTEAFF
.	TRBV18	16	TRBJ1-1	TRBD1	TGTGCCAGCTCGACCATTCCGGGACAGGGGAGTACTGAAGCTTTCTTT	CASSTIPGQGSTEAFF
few	TRBV6-6	14	TRBJ2-7	TRBD1	TGTGCCAGCAGTCACTTGGGACAGGGTGACGAGCAGTACTTC	CASSHLGQGDEQYF
.	TRBV5-4	17	TRBJ2-1	TRBD2	TGTGCCAGCAGCTTGGCTGGTATCGCTAGCGGGAGAAATGAGCAGTTCTTC	CASSLAGIASGRNEQFF
.	TRBV2	14	TRBJ1-1	TRBD1	TGTGCCAGCAGAGACTATCAGGGGGGCACTGAAGCTTTCTTT	CASRDYQGGTEAFF
.	TRBV18	15	TRBJ2-2	TRBD1	TGTGCCAGCTCACCCCTAAACAGGGGGACCGGGGAGCTGTTTTTT	CASSPLNRGTGELFF
.	TRBV6-5	15	TRBJ2-1	.	TGTGCCAGCAGTTGGGACAGGACGGGGGGCAATGAGCAGTTCTTC	CASSWDRTGGNEQFF
.	TRBV5-4	17	TRBJ2-2	TRBD2	TGTGCCAGCGGAACCGGACTAGCGGGAGTAGGGGTCGGGGAGCTGTTTTTT	CASGTGLAGVGVGELFF
once	TRBV7-2	15	TRBJ2-1	.	TGTGCCAGCAGCTTAACGGGCTATGAGGGAAATGAGCAGTTCTTC	CASSLTGYEGNEQFF
once	TRBV7-9	13	TRBJ1-2	.	TGTGCCAGCAGCACTGGGGGCAGGAATGGCTACACCTTC	CASSTGGRNGYTF
few	TRBV7-9	13	TRBJ1-2	TRBD1	TGTGCCAGCAGTTCGGGACAGGGCTACGGCTACACCTTC	CASSSGQGYGYTF
.	TRBV28	16	TRBJ2-7	TRBD1	TGTGCCAGCAGTTTATGGGCCGGGACAGGGAACTACGAGCAGTACTTC	CASSLWAGTGNYEQYF
.	TRBV7-8	14	TRBJ2-7	.	TGTGCCAGCAGCTTATCGGGGATAGGCTACGAGCAGTACTTC	CASSLSGIGYEQYF
.	TRBV28	18	TRBJ2-1	.	TGTGCCAGCAGCCAAACCCATTGGGGGGTATTTTGGGGGAATGAGCAGTTCTTC	CASSQTHWGVFWGNEQFF
once	TRBV18	16	TRBJ1-6	.	TGTGCCAGCTCACCAACAGGGAGTGTCGGTAATTCACCCCTCCACTTT	CASSPTGSVGNSPLHF
.	TRBV5-1	15	TRBJ2-7	TRBD2	TGCGCCAGCAGCTTGACGACTAGCGGGACCTACGAGCAGTACTTC	CASSLTTSGTYEQYF
once	TRBV19	17	TRBJ2-3	TRBD1	TGTGCCAGTAGTATTCCCAGGGGGCAATCCCTTATGGATACGCAGTATTTT	CASSIPRGQSLMDTQYF
.	TRBV30	12	TRBJ1-4	.	TGTGCCTGGTCGGTCGTAGATGAAAAACTGTTTTTT	CAWSVVDEKLFF
once	TRBV28	13	TRBJ2-3	.	TGTGCCAGCTGGGGGCGCGGCACAGATACGCAGTATTTT	CASWGRGTDTQYF
.	TRBV30	14	TRBJ1-6	.	TGTGCCTGGAGGGTGGGAGCCGAGAATTCACCCCTCCACTTT	CAWRVGAENSPLHF
.	TRBV5-1	13	TRBJ2-7	TRBD2	TGCGCCAGCAGCTGGGGGACTAGCTACGAGCAGTACTTC	CASSWGTSYEQYF
once	TRBV7-6	19	TRBJ1-1	TRBD1	TGTGCCAGCAGCCCTCAACTTGGACAGGCGATCACATTGAACACTGAAGCTTTCTTT	CASSPQLGQAITLNTEAFF
few	TRBV19	14	TRBJ1-2	TRBD1	TGTGCCAGTAGTTCCCGGGACAGGGCAAGCGGCTACACCTTC	CASSSRDRASGYTF
.	TRBV2	13	TRBJ2-5	TRBD1	TGTGCCAGCAGTGGGGACAGTCGAGAGACCCAGTACTTC	CASSGDSRETQYF
.	TRBV9	12	TRBJ1-2	.	TGTGCCAGCAGCCCGACGTTGGGCAGCTACACCTTC	CASSPTLGSYTF
.	TRBV30	10	TRBJ2-7	.	TGTGCCTGGGGCTTATACGAGCAGTACTTC	CAWGLYEQYF
.	TRBV28	16	TRBJ2-1	.	TGTGCCAGCAGTTTCCTCGAGACAGTGCCCTACAATGAGCAGTTCTTC	CASSFLETVPYNEQFF
few	TRBV2	16	TRBJ2-7	.	TGTGCCAGCAGTGAAGCGTCTAGAGTCTCTCAGTTGGAGCAGTACTTC	CASSEASRVSQLEQYF
.	TRBV9	13	TRBJ1-2	.	TGTGCCAGCAACGAACAGGGATTCTATGGCTACACCTTC	CASNEQGFYGYTF
once	TRBV7-9	13	TRBJ2-5	.	TGTGCCAGCGGACTATCGTCGGGCGGGACCCAGTACTTC	CASGLSSGGTQYF
.	TRBV6-6	15	TRBJ1-4	TRBD1	TGTGCCAGCAGGAACGGGGACAGCTTTAATGAAAAACTGTTTTTT	CASRNGDSFNEKLFF
.	TRBV30	13	TRBJ1-1	.	TGTGCCTGGACCCAAGGGGGGAACACTGAAGCTTTCTTT	CAWTQGGNTEAFF
few	TRBV28	16	TRBJ2-2	TRBD1	TGTGCCAGCAGTTTACCTGAGGGACAGGGCACCGGGGAGCTGTTTTTT	CASSLPEGQGTGELFF
.	TRBV7-2	14	TRBJ1-5	.	TGTGCCAGCAGCTTTTTAGCAGGGAAACAGCCCCAGCATTTT	CASSFLAGKQPQHF
.	TRBV5-5	15	TRBJ2-3	.	TGTGCCAGCAGCTTGCTCCCCACAGGTTCAGATACGCAGTATTTT	CASSLLPTGSDTQYF
.	TRBV5-6	13	TRBJ1-5	TRBD1	TGTGCCAGCATTACAGGGGGCTATCAGCCCCAGCATTTT	CASITGGYQPQHF
.	TRBV9	16	TRBJ2-3	.	TGTGCCAGCAGCGTAACTAGCCAATCACCCACAGATACGCAGTATTTT	CASSVTSQSPTDTQYF
.	TRBV5-1	16	TRBJ2-6	.	TGCGCCAGCAGCTTGGAAGGGGGTACTGGGGCCAACGTCCTGACTTTC	CASSLEGGTGANVLTF